A selection of T cell receptor beta chains follows, all from one sample in a study of T-cell reconstitution after alpha-beta-depleted transplantation in children. One entry per CDR3 protein, called by TCRdb with MiXCR from the PCR reads. The sample lists more than 150,000 distinct CDR3 sequences, over 5.5% occurring once. The source was PBMCs from the stem cell graft donor, collected from the stem cell graft. These receptors originate from a human donor who donated a stem cell graft to a child with Wiskott-Aldrich syndrome. Both conserved end residues are part of each CDR3. A D gene is named only where the DNA matches it firmly. Size is omitted from some rows. Given values are once, few, many or a class for expanded clones.

clone_size j_call d_call v_call cdr3_aa cdr3_nt
many TRBJ1-1 - TRBV5-1 CASSPTPGNTEAFF TGCGCCAGCAGCCCGACTCCAGGTAACACTGAAGCTTTCTTT
- TRBJ2-3 - TRBV13 CASSPLGADTQYF TGTGCCAGCAGCCCCTTAGGAGCAGATACGCAGTATTTT
many TRBJ2-3 - TRBV4-1 CASSLGLPSTDTQYF TGCGCCAGCAGCCTTGGGCTCCCAAGCACAGATACGCAGTATTTT
few TRBJ2-1 TRBD2 TRBV5-1 CASSLAGLAGGKSSYNEQFF TGCGCCAGCAGCTTGGCCGGACTAGCGGGGGGTAAAAGCTCCTACAATGAGCAGTTCTTC
many TRBJ1-4 - TRBV28 CASTSGPNEKLFF TGTGCCAGCACTTCGGGCCCTAATGAAAAACTGTTTTTT
few TRBJ2-7 TRBD1 TRBV5-1 CASASRDRDEQYF TGCGCCAGCGCCAGTCGGGACAGGGACGAGCAGTACTTC
many TRBJ1-2 TRBD1 TRBV4-2 CASSPTGEGSYGYTF TGTGCCAGCAGCCCGACAGGGGAGGGCTCCTATGGCTACACCTTC
- TRBJ1-2 - TRBV28 CATIAALIPYTF TGTGCCACCATTGCAGCGCTAATCCCCTACACCTTC
few TRBJ2-7 TRBD1 TRBV11-2 CASSPDRDREYF TGTGCCAGCAGCCCCGATCGGGACAGGGAGTACTTC
many TRBJ2-1 - TRBV29-1 CSGGTSSYNEQFF TGCAGCGGGGGCACAAGCTCCTACAATGAGCAGTTCTTC
many TRBJ1-1 - TRBV20-1 CSVTVPEAFF TGCAGTGTTACGGTCCCTGAAGCTTTCTTT
many TRBJ1-5 TRBD1 TRBV12-3/TRBV12-4 CASSRQGISNQPQHF TGTGCCAGCAGTAGACAGGGAATAAGCAATCAGCCCCAGCATTTT
many TRBJ2-1 TRBD2 TRBV29-1 CSVPKQLAGVGYNEQFF TGCAGCGTCCCCAAACAACTAGCGGGAGTAGGCTACAATGAGCAGTTCTTC
many TRBJ1-1 TRBD1 TRBV29-1 CSVGGTGKEAFF TGCAGCGTTGGTGGGACAGGGAAAGAAGCTTTCTTT
many TRBJ2-7 - TRBV20-1 CSARDLLVGYSSYEQYF TGCAGTGCTAGAGATTTGTTGGTTGGGTACAGTAGCTACGAGCAGTACTTC
- TRBJ1-1 - TRBV12-3/TRBV12-4 CASTSRERTEAFF TGTGCCAGCACCTCTCGGGAGCGAACTGAAGCTTTCTTT
many TRBJ1-4 - TRBV2 CASTQVQGSEKLFF TGTGCCAGCACCCAGGTTCAGGGAAGCGAAAAACTGTTTTTT
many TRBJ2-2 - TRBV24-1 CATSDFKVPRFGNTGELFF TGTGCCACCAGTGATTTCAAAGTCCCCAGGTTTGGTAACACCGGGGAGCTGTTTTTT
- TRBJ1-1 - TRBV7-9 CASSRGGTEAFF TGTGCCAGCAGCCGAGGAGGCACTGAAGCTTTCTTT
few TRBJ1-1 - TRBV18 CASSPQWVMGNTEAFF TGTGCCAGCTCACCTCAATGGGTGATGGGGAACACTGAAGCTTTCTTT
many TRBJ1-6 - TRBV25-1 CASRRVVRYNSPLHF TGTGCCAGCAGGAGGGTTGTTCGGTATAATTCACCCCTCCACTTT
few TRBJ1-5 - TRBV6-2/TRBV6-3 CASAPTGGLNQPQHF TGTGCCAGCGCGCCCACCGGGGGGTTGAATCAGCCCCAGCATTTT
many TRBJ2-1 - TRBV2 CASSESPQLLFF TGTGCCAGCAGTGAATCCCCCCAGCTCCTGTTCTTC
many TRBJ2-7 TRBD2 TRBV20-1 CSAVGLAGVGEQYF TGCAGTGCTGTGGGACTAGCGGGAGTGGGTGAGCAGTACTTC
many TRBJ2-2 - TRBV7-9 CASSSFLPGHTGELFF TGTGCCAGCAGCTCATTTCTTCCGGGGCACACCGGGGAGCTGTTTTTT
many TRBJ2-3 - TRBV6-1 CASTGKSQLGDTQYF TGTGCCAGCACGGGAAAGAGCCAGCTCGGGGATACGCAGTATTTT
many TRBJ1-1 - TRBV10-3 CAISEVDVTEAFF TGTGCCATCAGTGAGGTTGACGTTACTGAAGCTTTCTTT
many TRBJ2-7 TRBD1 TRBV20-1 CSARGGQTFYEQYF TGCAGTGCTAGAGGGGGACAGACATTCTACGAGCAGTACTTC
many TRBJ1-3 - TRBV10-1 CASPPGSRSPVSGNTIYF TGCGCCAGCCCCCCCGGGAGCAGGTCTCCCGTCTCTGGAAACACCATATATTTT
many TRBJ2-1 - TRBV6-1 CASSGTQYNEQFF TGTGCCAGCAGCGGGACACAATACAATGAGCAGTTCTTC
many TRBJ2-7 - TRBV29-1 CSVVTDTYEQYF TGCAGCGTTGTGACGGACACCTACGAGCAGTACTTC
many TRBJ2-1 - TRBV12-3/TRBV12-4 CASSYRTENNEQFF TGTGCCAGCAGTTACCGGACAGAAAACAATGAGCAGTTCTTC
many TRBJ2-6 - TRBV12-3/TRBV12-4 CASSLLRSGTSGANVLTF TGTGCCAGCAGCCTCCTGCGGAGCGGAACATCGGGGGCCAACGTCCTGACTTTC
- TRBJ2-7 - TRBV2 CASSEAPSYEQYF TGTGCCAGCAGTGAAGCCCCGTCCTACGAGCAGTACTTC
- TRBJ2-2 - TRBV30 CAWSKGPFTGELFF TGTGCCTGGAGTAAGGGGCCGTTCACCGGGGAGCTGTTTTTT
many TRBJ2-3 TRBD1 TRBV29-1 CSVDARGLTDTQYF TGCAGCGTTGATGCCAGGGGGCTTACAGATACGCAGTATTTT
many TRBJ1-5 - TRBV20-1 CSARDLSRVNQPQHF TGCAGTGCTAGAGATTTAAGCAGGGTAAATCAGCCCCAGCATTTT
many TRBJ1-1 TRBD1 TRBV20-1 CSATDRGGLLEAFF TGCAGTGCTACGGACAGGGGAGGACTTCTAGAAGCTTTCTTT
many TRBJ2-3 - TRBV27 CASRPDSTDTQYF TGTGCCAGCAGACCCGACAGCACAGATACGCAGTATTTT
many TRBJ1-3 - TRBV5-1 CASSLTATDGNTIYF TGCGCCAGCAGCTTGACAGCCACGGATGGAAACACCATATATTTT
- TRBJ2-1 - TRBV4-3 CASSQEGGGGNEQFF TGCGCCAGCAGCCAAGAAGGGGGCGGGGGAAATGAGCAGTTCTTC
many TRBJ2-3 - TRBV11-2 CASSLAINTDTQYF TGTGCCAGCAGCTTAGCCATTAACACAGATACGCAGTATTTT
many TRBJ2-1 TRBD2 TRBV12-3/TRBV12-4 CASSPLTSGSGEQFF TGTGCCAGCAGCCCTCTAACTAGCGGCTCGGGGGAGCAGTTCTTC
many TRBJ1-2 - TRBV12-3/TRBV12-4 CASSLQGLYGYTF TGTGCCAGCAGCCTTCAGGGCCTCTATGGCTACACCTTC
many TRBJ2-2 - TRBV6-4 CASSEQGGNTGELFF TGTGCCAGCAGTGAACAAGGGGGGAACACCGGGGAGCTGTTTTTT
- TRBJ1-2 - TRBV6-6 CASSNGTVRGYTF TGTGCCAGCAGTAACGGGACGGTGAGGGGCTACACCTTC
many TRBJ1-2 - TRBV2 CASSEALMGAYGYTF TGTGCCAGCAGTGAAGCGCTTATGGGTGCCTATGGCTACACCTTC
many TRBJ1-4 - TRBV20-1 CSARKGGRIEKLFF TGCAGTGCTAGAAAAGGGGGAAGGATTGAAAAACTGTTTTTT
many TRBJ2-5 - TRBV10-3 CAISESRSEETQYF TGTGCCATCAGTGAGTCTCGGTCAGAAGAGACCCAGTACTTC
- TRBJ2-5 TRBD2 TRBV7-2 CASSRRTSGGETQYF TGTGCCAGCAGCCGTCGGACTAGCGGGGGAGAGACCCAGTACTTC
- TRBJ2-5 - TRBV5-4 CASSLSGPTQETQYF TGTGCCAGCAGTCTTTCGGGACCGACGCAAGAGACCCAGTACTTC
many TRBJ1-2 - TRBV20-1 CSVRGRRANYGYTF TGCAGTGTGAGAGGGCGGAGGGCTAACTATGGCTACACCTTC
- TRBJ1-6 - TRBV7-8 CASSLFALPLHF TGTGCCAGCAGCTTATTCGCTTTACCCCTCCACTTT
many TRBJ1-4 - TRBV29-1 CSVAWGGVGKLFF TGCAGCGTTGCATGGGGGGGCGTTGGAAAACTGTTTTTT
many TRBJ2-2 TRBD1 TRBV11-2 CASIPAGTGGVVNTGELFF TGTGCCAGCATCCCCGCCGGGACAGGGGGCGTTGTTAACACCGGGGAGCTGTTTTTT
many TRBJ2-2 - TRBV28 CASSSGAWNDTGELFF TGTGCCAGCAGTTCCGGGGCATGGAATGACACCGGGGAGCTGTTTTTT
few TRBJ1-2 - TRBV28 CASGYGYTF TGTGCCAGCGGCTATGGCTACACCTTC
once TRBJ2-3 TRBD1 TRBV5-1 CASSGNTGTGYRTDTQYF TGCGCCAGCAGCGGGAATACCGGGACAGGGTATAGAACAGATACGCAGTATTTT
many TRBJ1-5 TRBD1 TRBV5-5 CASSLEDRGYYQPQHF TGTGCCAGCAGCTTGGAGGACAGGGGGTACTATCAGCCCCAGCATTTT